Listed below are T cell receptor beta chains from one sample, sequenced in a study of shared clonotypes between healthy human individuals. Assay used: immunoSEQ multiplex PCR; TCRdb lists only in-frame clones, some missing. The sample lists around 2,000,000 clones, about 94% occurring once. Sequencing was performed on naive CD8+ T cells sorted from blood. These receptors all stem from a man younger than 35 in good health. Both conserved end residues are part of each CDR3. D genes are given only for firm matches. Not all rows give a size; the values are once, few, many and, for expanded clones, a class.

cdr3_nt	cdr3_aa	j_call	clone_size	v_call	d_call
TGTGCCTGGAGTTCGGACAGAGAGACCCAGTACTTC	CAWSSDRETQYF	TRBJ2-5	-	TRBV30	-
TGTGCCAGCAGCTTAGACCCCCCTGAGACCCAGTACTTC	CASSLDPPETQYF	TRBJ2-5	-	TRBV11-2	-
TGTGCCAGCAGTTTCCCACCCGGGGGAACCACTGAAGCTTTCTTT	CASSFPPGGTTEAFF	TRBJ1-1	-	TRBV28	-
TGCGCCAGCAGCCAATCAGGTCCGAACACCGGGGAGCTGTTTTTT	CASSQSGPNTGELFF	TRBJ2-2	-	TRBV4-1	-
TGTGCCAGCAGCTTAGATCCTACTAGCGGGAGGGCGGATACGCAGTATTTT	CASSLDPTSGRADTQYF	TRBJ2-3	-	TRBV7-6	TRBD2
TGTGCCAGCAGCGAAGACGGAGGGGTCGAGACCCAGTACTTC	CASSEDGGVETQYF	TRBJ2-5	once	TRBV7-9	-
TGTGCCAGCAGCTCTACCGGGACAGGCCTTTACGAGCAGTACTTC	CASSSTGTGLYEQYF	TRBJ2-7	-	TRBV28	TRBD1
TGTGCCTGGAGTCCCGCGCCGGGACTAGCGGGGTACGAGCAGTACTTC	CAWSPAPGLAGYEQYF	TRBJ2-7	-	TRBV30	TRBD2
TGCGCCAGCAGCCAAAGGGCTTCAGGGGGCCCCTACAATGAGCAGTTCTTC	CASSQRASGGPYNEQFF	TRBJ2-1	-	TRBV4-1	TRBD1
TGTGCCAGTAGTAGAGCCGGGACAGACTACGAGCAGTACTTC	CASSRAGTDYEQYF	TRBJ2-7	-	TRBV19	TRBD1
TGTGCCTGGAGGACGGACAGCAGCTCCTACAATGAGCAGTTCTTC	CAWRTDSSSYNEQFF	TRBJ2-1	-	TRBV30	-
TGTGCCAGCAGCTTAATCGGTCAGGGATTGGGAGATACGCAGTATTTT	CASSLIGQGLGDTQYF	TRBJ2-3	-	TRBV5-6	-
TGTGCCAGCATCTTTACTGTAAACACCGGGGAGCTGTTTTTT	CASIFTVNTGELFF	TRBJ2-2	-	TRBV7-2	-
TGTGCCAGCAACTCCGGTGGACAGACCTACGAGCAGTACTTC	CASNSGGQTYEQYF	TRBJ2-7	-	TRBV7-9	-
TGCAGCGTTGAAGATCTAGGAGGGAGGGTCTACGAGCAGTACTTC	CSVEDLGGRVYEQYF	TRBJ2-7	-	TRBV29-1	TRBD2
TGTGCCAGCAGCTTCTCCCCGGGGTGGGGGAACACTGAAGCTTTCTTT	CASSFSPGWGNTEAFF	TRBJ1-1	-	TRBV5-6	-
TGTGCCAGCAGCCACACATATTCCACTGAAGCTTTCTTT	CASSHTYSTEAFF	TRBJ1-1	-	TRBV11-2	-
TGTGCCAGCAGCACCAGTCGAGACAGGCACGAGCAGTACTTC	CASSTSRDRHEQYF	TRBJ2-7	-	TRBV7-9	-
TGCGCCAGCAGCTTGCAGGACGGGCCCTCCTACGAGCAGTACTTC	CASSLQDGPSYEQYF	TRBJ2-7	once	TRBV5-1	-
TGTGCCAGCAGTACAAGCGGGGACTCCTACAATGAGCAGTTCTTC	CASSTSGDSYNEQFF	TRBJ2-1	-	TRBV6-1	TRBD2
TGTGCCAGCAGCGATGCTAGAAATGAGCAGTTCTTC	CASSDARNEQFF	TRBJ2-1	-	TRBV11-2	-
TGTGCCAGCAGAGGACAAGCGGGTTTCCAAGAGACCCAGTACTTC	CASRGQAGFQETQYF	TRBJ2-5	-	TRBV6-1	-
TGTGCCAGCGACACCCTGGGCCGGGCTAGCGGGAGGATGAATGAGCAGTTCTTC	CASDTLGRASGRMNEQFF	TRBJ2-1	-	TRBV7-9	TRBD2
TGTGCCAGCAGTGGCCTTAATGAAAAACTGTTTTTT	CASSGLNEKLFF	TRBJ1-4	-	TRBV25-1	-
TGTGCCAGCAGTGTATCGCCGGGAAATCAAGAGACCCAGTACTTC	CASSVSPGNQETQYF	TRBJ2-5	-	TRBV6-1	-
TGTGCCAGCAGCTTAATGGGAGGCTACGAGCAGTACTTC	CASSLMGGYEQYF	TRBJ2-7	-	TRBV7-9	-
TGTGCCAGCAGCGACGACGGCACTGAAGCTTTCTTT	CASSDDGTEAFF	TRBJ1-1	-	TRBV6-5	-
TGTGCCAGCAGCCAAGAGGTCACCATCACCTACGAGCAGTACTTC	CASSQEVTITYEQYF	TRBJ2-7	-	TRBV4-2	-
TGTGCCAGCAGCTTAATTACAGGAAATTACGAGCAGTACTTC	CASSLITGNYEQYF	TRBJ2-7	-	TRBV7-9	-
TGCGCCAGCAGCCAAGTCGGCGGAACGCAGTATTTT	CASSQVGGTQYF	TRBJ2-3	-	TRBV4-1	-
TGTGCCAGCAGTAGGGACAGCGCAACTAATGAAAAACTGTTTTTT	CASSRDSATNEKLFF	TRBJ1-4	-	TRBV6-1	TRBD1
TGTGCCAGCAGTGGATATTGGACAGGGCCTTACAATGAGCAGTTCTTC	CASSGYWTGPYNEQFF	TRBJ2-1	-	TRBV2	TRBD1
TGTGCCAGCAGCCCCCCAGTAGCGGGCGTCAACAATGAGCAGTTCTTC	CASSPPVAGVNNEQFF	TRBJ2-1	-	TRBV7-9	TRBD2
TGTGCCAGCTCACCTCTAGACGGGGGGCCCCAGCATTTT	CASSPLDGGPQHF	TRBJ1-5	-	TRBV18	-
TGCGCCAGCAGCCCGGGTAGTGTTCCGGGCTCCTACGAGCAGTACTTC	CASSPGSVPGSYEQYF	TRBJ2-7	-	TRBV4-3	-
TGCGCCAGCAGCTCGGGTGACAGGGACCCCGGCGACGAGCAGTACTTC	CASSSGDRDPGDEQYF	TRBJ2-7	-	TRBV5-1	TRBD1
TGTGCCAGCAGCTTACGACAGGGTTTGCACACTGAAGCTTTCTTT	CASSLRQGLHTEAFF	TRBJ1-1	once	TRBV7-2	TRBD1
TGTGCCAGCAGGCCCGGGGGACTCACTAATGAAAAACTGTTTTTT	CASRPGGLTNEKLFF	TRBJ1-4	-	TRBV7-9	-
TGTGCCAGCTCACCACGGCAGGCTCCGGAGGAGCTGTTTTTT	CASSPRQAPEELFF	TRBJ2-2	-	TRBV18	-
TGTGCCAGCAGCTTAGTGGGGACGGAGCGCTATGGCTACACCTTC	CASSLVGTERYGYTF	TRBJ1-2	-	TRBV7-9	-
TGTGCCAGCAGCTCACGACTGCCCAGCGGGAGGGCATACTCCTACAATGAGCAGTTCTTC	CASSSRLPSGRAYSYNEQFF	TRBJ2-1	-	TRBV9	TRBD2
TGTGCCAGCAGCTTAGATCCTCCGGGGAGCTCCTACAATGAGCAGTTCTTC	CASSLDPPGSSYNEQFF	TRBJ2-1	-	TRBV11-2	-
TGTGCCAGCAGCACAAACAGGGAGTGGAACTATGGCTACACCTTC	CASSTNREWNYGYTF	TRBJ1-2	-	TRBV9	-
TGTGCCAGTGGGTTGACCGGTCCCCAGGGTGGGCCCGGGGAGCTGTTTTTT	CASGLTGPQGGPGELFF	TRBJ2-2	-	TRBV27	-
TGTGCCAGCAATCCGGGACAGGGAAACTATGGCTACACCTTC	CASNPGQGNYGYTF	TRBJ1-2	-	TRBV5-5	TRBD1
TGTGCCATCAGTTCGGACAGCTCCTACGAGCAGTACTTC	CAISSDSSYEQYF	TRBJ2-7	-	TRBV10-3	-